The rows below give T cell receptor beta chains drawn from one sample of a study of cytomegalovirus exposure and HLA in healthy donors. The method was immunoSEQ multiplex PCR; TCRdb's version includes in-frame clones alone and lacks a portion of them. The data show roughly 69,000 clones, roughly three quarters seen once. What was sequenced was PBMCs. The receptors here all came from a man between 18 and 29 years old in good health and CMV-seronegative. The CDR3 runs from the conserved cysteine through the conserved F or W. The D gene is left open where the match is weak. Not all rows give a size; the values are once, few, many and, for expanded clones, a class.

clone_size d_call j_call v_call cdr3_nt cdr3_aa
. . TRBJ1-3 TRBV2 TGTGCCAGTTTAATGAGCTCTGGAAACACCATATATTTT CASLMSSGNTIYF
few TRBD1 TRBJ1-1 TRBV5-1 TGCGCCAGCAGCTTCGGTTCCGGGACAGGGGACACTGAAGCTTTCTTT CASSFGSGTGDTEAFF
. TRBD1 TRBJ1-1 TRBV27 TGTGCCAGCAGCACGACAGGGCCGAACACTGAAGCTTTCTTT CASSTTGPNTEAFF
. TRBD1 TRBJ1-5 TRBV28 TGTGCCAGCTCTATGACAGGGGGTGGCAATCAGCCCCAGCATTTT CASSMTGGGNQPQHF
. . TRBJ2-3 TRBV4-1 TGCGCCAGCAGCCAAGACAGAACAGATACGCAGTATTTT CASSQDRTDTQYF
. . TRBJ1-6 TRBV6-5 TGTGCCAGCAGTTACCGAGCCCAAAGTAATTCACCCCTCCACTTT CASSYRAQSNSPLHF
. TRBD1 TRBJ1-5 TRBV9 TGTGCCAGCAGCGTAGTCCTAAACCGGGACAGAATAATCTATAGCAATCAGCCCCAGCATTTT CASSVVLNRDRIIYSNQPQHF
. . TRBJ2-3 TRBV2 TGTGCCAGCGCTTCTAGGACAGATACGCAGTATTTT CASASRTDTQYF
. . TRBJ2-1 TRBV5-1 TGCGCCAGCAGCTTCCCCAGCTCCTACAATGAGCAGTTCTTC CASSFPSSYNEQFF
. TRBD1 TRBJ1-6 TRBV11-3 TGTGCCAGCAGCTTACGACAGGGCCACTCACCCCTCCACTTT CASSLRQGHSPLHF
. . TRBJ2-5 TRBV5-1 TGCGCCAGCAGCAGAAACAGGGCGGAGACCCAGTACTTC CASSRNRAETQYF
. TRBD1 TRBJ1-3 TRBV5-1 TGCGCCAGCAGCATGAAGACAGGGGTCTCTGGAAACACCATATATTTT CASSMKTGVSGNTIYF
. . TRBJ2-1 TRBV9 TGTGCCAGCAGCACCGACCCTCGCGGGGCGAACAATGAGCAGTTCTTC CASSTDPRGANNEQFF
once TRBD1 TRBJ2-3 TRBV5-1 TGCGCCAGCAGCCCCCGGACAGGGGGCGTATCGAAAACTAGCACAGATACGCAGTATTTT CASSPRTGGVSKTSTDTQYF
. TRBD1 TRBJ2-1 TRBV28 TGTGCCAGCAGTAGTCGCGGCAGGGGGCGGAATGAGCAGTTCTTC CASSSRGRGRNEQFF
. . TRBJ1-1 TRBV4-1 TGCGCCAGCAGCCGCCGGGACACGAACACTGAAGCTTTCTTT CASSRRDTNTEAFF
. TRBD1 TRBJ2-3 TRBV27 TGTGCCAGCACGGCCGGGACAGGGCCCAAAGATACGCAGTATTTT CASTAGTGPKDTQYF
. . TRBJ2-1 TRBV2 TGTGCCAGCAGTGGTCTCTTCGAGGACAATGAGCAGTTCTTC CASSGLFEDNEQFF
. TRBD2 TRBJ2-3 TRBV7-2 TGTGCCAGCAGCCCGGGGGGGTGGGATAGCACAGATACGCAGTATTTT CASSPGGWDSTDTQYF
. . TRBJ1-1 TRBV25-1 TGTGCCAGCAGTGAAGCGGTCCCAGACCTTCACACTGAAGCTTTCTTT CASSEAVPDLHTEAFF
. TRBD1 TRBJ2-1 TRBV5-1 TGCGCCAGCAGTTTTGGACCGGACAGGGGCCATGAGCAGTTCTTC CASSFGPDRGHEQFF
. . TRBJ2-2 TRBV10-1 TGCGCCAGCAGTGAAGGGGCGACCGACACCGGGGAGCTGTTTTTT CASSEGATDTGELFF
once . TRBJ1-2 TRBV29-1 TGCAGCGTTGCGTTTCCCTTGGGCGGAGGGGTTTATGGTTACACCTTC CSVAFPLGGGVYGYTF
. TRBD2 TRBJ2-4 TRBV5-1 TGCGCCAGCAGCTTGGTCGGGGGGGCTGGGAACATTCAGTACTTC CASSLVGGAGNIQYF
. TRBD1 TRBJ1-1 TRBV9 TGTGCCAGCAGCCAAGGACAGGGCGTCACTGAAGCTTTCTTT CASSQGQGVTEAFF
. . TRBJ2-2 TRBV11-3 TGTGCCAGCAGTGAGGGGCCCGGGGGCACCGGGGAGCTGTTTTTT CASSEGPGGTGELFF
. . TRBJ1-1 TRBV7-9 TGTTCCAGCAGCTCCACCCTAGTTGTCCGGGATATGAACACTGAAGATTTCTTT CSSSSTLVVRDMNTEDFF
. . TRBJ1-1 TRBV11-2 TGTGCCAGCAGCCAAACAGGGCGTCAGAACACTGAAGCTTTCTTT CASSQTGRQNTEAFF
once TRBD1 TRBJ2-7 TRBV2 TGTGCCAGCACCGCCGGGACAGCGAACTACGAGCAGTACTTC CASTAGTANYEQYF
. TRBD2 TRBJ2-5 TRBV7-3 TGTGCCAGCAGCTCTCGTTCGTCGACTAGCGGGGCGGCTCGGCGGGAGACCCAGTACTTC CASSSRSSTSGAARRETQYF
. TRBD1 TRBJ1-1 TRBV5-1 TGCGCCAGCAGCTTAGGACAGGTCGGAGGGGCTTTCTTT CASSLGQVGGAFF
. . TRBJ1-1 TRBV5-6 TGTGCCAGCAGCCCTCCTGCCCGAGGCGGGACTGAAGCTTTCTTT CASSPPARGGTEAFF
. TRBD2 TRBJ2-5 TRBV6-5 TGTGCCAGCAGTCCCCCGGGGGGTTTAAGGGCCCAGTACTTC CASSPPGGLRAQYF
. . TRBJ1-3 TRBV29-1 TGCAGCGTTGCCGACAGCTCTGGAAACACCATATATTTT CSVADSSGNTIYF
. TRBD1 TRBJ2-1 TRBV10-3 TGTGCCATCAGTGACCTCATCCGACAGGGGGTCTCCTACAATGAGCAGTTCTTC CAISDLIRQGVSYNEQFF
. . TRBJ2-5 TRBV30 TGTGCCTGGAATAAAGGAGGGGAAGAGACCCAGTACTTC CAWNKGGEETQYF
. TRBD1 TRBJ2-2 TRBV5-5 TGTGCCAGCAGCTTGACGACAGGGGGGAGAACCGGGGAGCTGTTTTTT CASSLTTGGRTGELFF
. TRBD1 TRBJ1-6 TRBV30 TGTGCCTGGAGTAGGACAGGGAAGGGACCCCTCCACTTT CAWSRTGKGPLHF
few TRBD1 TRBJ1-5 TRBV19 TGTGCCAGTAGCGCGGGACAGGGGAACCAGCCCCAGCATTTT CASSAGQGNQPQHF
few . TRBJ1-6 TRBV28 TGTGCCAGCAGTCGGGCGGGATCGATTTCACCCCTCCACTTT CASSRAGSISPLHF
. . TRBJ1-1 TRBV29-1 TGCAGCGTCGCGGGTCCCATGAACACTGAAGCTTTCTTT CSVAGPMNTEAFF
once TRBD2 TRBJ2-3 TRBV11-1 TGTGCCAGCAGCTTAAGACTAGCGGGCGGAAGGGAAACAGATACGCAGTATTTT CASSLRLAGGRETDTQYF
. . TRBJ2-7 TRBV10-1 TGCGCCAGCGACCGCGGGGGCTGGGAGCAGTACTTC CASDRGGWEQYF
. TRBD1 TRBJ1-1 TRBV4-3 TGCGCCAGCAGCCGAAATATACAGGGGGCTAACACTGAAGCTTTCTTT CASSRNIQGANTEAFF
few . TRBJ2-5 TRBV7-9 TGTGCCAGCAGCTCCACTACCCTATCCGGAGAGACCCAGTACTTC CASSSTTLSGETQYF
. TRBD2 TRBJ2-2 TRBV9 TGTGCCAGCAGCGTTTCTAGCGGTGGGACCGGGGAGCTGTTTTTT CASSVSSGGTGELFF